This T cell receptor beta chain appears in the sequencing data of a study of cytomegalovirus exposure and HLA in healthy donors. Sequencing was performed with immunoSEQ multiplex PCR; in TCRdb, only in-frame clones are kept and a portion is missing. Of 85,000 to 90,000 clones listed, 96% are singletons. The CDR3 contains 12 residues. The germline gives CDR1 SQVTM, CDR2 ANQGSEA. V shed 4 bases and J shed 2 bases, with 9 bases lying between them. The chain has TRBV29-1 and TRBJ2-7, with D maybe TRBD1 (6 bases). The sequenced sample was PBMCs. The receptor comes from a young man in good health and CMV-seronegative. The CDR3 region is CSVVRGAYEQYF. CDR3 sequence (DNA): TGCAGCGTTGTCAGGGGCGCCTACGAGCAGTACTTC.